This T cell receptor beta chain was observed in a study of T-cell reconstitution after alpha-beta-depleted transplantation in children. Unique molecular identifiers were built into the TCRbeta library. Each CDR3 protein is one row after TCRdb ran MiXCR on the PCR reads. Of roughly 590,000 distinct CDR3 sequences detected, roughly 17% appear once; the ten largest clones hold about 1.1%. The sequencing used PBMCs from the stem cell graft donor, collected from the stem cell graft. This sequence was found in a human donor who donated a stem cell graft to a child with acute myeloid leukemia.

CDR3 sequence: CASSLVNRDNEQFF. As DNA, the CDR3 is TGTGCCAGCAGCTTAGTTAACAGGGACAATGAGCAGTTCTTC. The gene calls are TRBV7-9 and TRBJ2-1; TRBD1 is a possible D gene (6 bases). Trimming removed 1 base from V and 5 bases from J, with 9 bases in between. CDR3 size: 14 residues. Per the germline V gene, CDR1 is SEHNR and CDR2 is FQNEAQ (reference sequence).